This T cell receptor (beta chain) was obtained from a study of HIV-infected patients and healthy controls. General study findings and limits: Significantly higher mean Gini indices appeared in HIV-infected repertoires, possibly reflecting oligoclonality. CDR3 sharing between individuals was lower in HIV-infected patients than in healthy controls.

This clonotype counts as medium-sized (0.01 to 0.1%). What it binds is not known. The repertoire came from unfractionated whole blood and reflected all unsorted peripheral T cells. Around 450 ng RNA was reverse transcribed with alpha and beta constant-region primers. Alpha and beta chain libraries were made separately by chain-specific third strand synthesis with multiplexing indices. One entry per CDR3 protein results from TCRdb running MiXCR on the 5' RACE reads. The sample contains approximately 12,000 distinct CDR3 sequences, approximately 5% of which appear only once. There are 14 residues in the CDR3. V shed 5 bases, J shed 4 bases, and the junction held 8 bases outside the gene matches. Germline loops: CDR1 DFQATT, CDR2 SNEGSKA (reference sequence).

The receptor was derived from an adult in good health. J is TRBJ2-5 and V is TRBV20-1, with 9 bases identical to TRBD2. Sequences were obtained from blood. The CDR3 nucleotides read TGCAGTGCTCCCGCGGGGGGGAGGGCAGAGACCCAGTACTTC. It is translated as CSAPAGGRAETQYF.